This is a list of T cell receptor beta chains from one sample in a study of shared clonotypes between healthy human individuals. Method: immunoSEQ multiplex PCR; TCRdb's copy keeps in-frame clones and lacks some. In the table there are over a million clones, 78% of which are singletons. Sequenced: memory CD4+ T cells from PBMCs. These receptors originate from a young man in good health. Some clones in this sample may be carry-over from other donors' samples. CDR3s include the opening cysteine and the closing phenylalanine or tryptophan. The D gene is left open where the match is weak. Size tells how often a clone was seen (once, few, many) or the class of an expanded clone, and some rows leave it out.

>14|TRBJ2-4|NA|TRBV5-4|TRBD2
CASSLGGGSYIQYF
TGTGCCAGCAGCTTGGGAGGCGGGAGTTACATTCAGTACTTC
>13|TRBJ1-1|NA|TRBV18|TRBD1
CASSPGQGAEAFF
TGTGCCAGCTCCCCGGGACAGGGGGCAGAAGCTTTCTTT
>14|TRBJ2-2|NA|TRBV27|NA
CASSRKPTVGELFF
TGTGCCAGCAGTCGAAAACCCACGGTCGGGGAGCTGTTTTTT
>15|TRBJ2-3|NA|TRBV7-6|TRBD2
CASSFGRALTDTQYF
TGTGCCAGCAGCTTCGGGAGGGCCCTCACAGATACGCAGTATTTT
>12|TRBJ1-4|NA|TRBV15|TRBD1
CATSLGQEKLFF
TGTGCCACCAGCCTGGGACAGGAAAAACTGTTTTTT
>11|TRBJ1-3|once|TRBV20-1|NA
CSAQNGNTIYF
TGCAGTGCCCAGAATGGTAACACCATATATTTT
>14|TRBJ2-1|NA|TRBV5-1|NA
CASSLRGEVDEQFF
TGCGCCAGCAGCTTGAGAGGGGAGGTCGATGAGCAGTTCTTC
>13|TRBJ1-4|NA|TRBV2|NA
CASSESATGKLFF
TGTGCCAGCAGTGAATCCGCGACTGGAAAACTGTTTTTT
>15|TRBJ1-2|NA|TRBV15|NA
CATSRDRVTTVGYTF
TGTGCCACCAGCAGAGATCGAGTCACCACGGTGGGCTACACCTTC
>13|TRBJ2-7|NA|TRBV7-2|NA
CASSLQTRNEQYF
TGTGCCAGCAGCCTCCAGACCCGAAATGAGCAGTACTTC
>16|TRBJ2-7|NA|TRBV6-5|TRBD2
CASSYAASGRLDEQYF
TGTGCCAGCAGTTACGCTGCTAGCGGGAGATTGGACGAGCAGTACTTC
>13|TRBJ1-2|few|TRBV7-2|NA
CASSSRVGYGYTF
TGTGCCAGCAGCTCCCGAGTAGGGTACGGCTACACCTTC
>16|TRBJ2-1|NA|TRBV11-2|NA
CASSTRTVSSYNEQFF
TGTGCCAGCAGCACACGGACAGTGAGTTCCTACAATGAGCAGTTCTTC
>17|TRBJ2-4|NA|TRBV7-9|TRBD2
CASSPGLATLAKNIQYF
TGTGCCAGCAGCCCTGGACTAGCGACTCTAGCCAAAAACATTCAGTACTTC
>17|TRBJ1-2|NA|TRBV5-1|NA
CASSPDRALSALGGYTF
TGCGCCAGCAGCCCGGACAGAGCACTATCGGCCCTCGGTGGCTACACCTTC
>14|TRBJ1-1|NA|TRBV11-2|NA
CASSLFGMNTEAFF
TGTGCCAGCAGCTTATTCGGGATGAACACTGAAGCTTTCTTT
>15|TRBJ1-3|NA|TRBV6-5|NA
CASSYGWATGNTIYF
TGTGCCAGCAGTTACGGCTGGGCTACTGGAAACACCATATATTTT
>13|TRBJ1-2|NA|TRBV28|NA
CASRRQTGRGYTF
TGTGCCAGCAGACGACAGACAGGTCGAGGCTACACCTTC
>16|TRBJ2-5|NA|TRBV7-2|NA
CASSLEGGGRSETQYF
TGTGCCAGCAGCTTAGAGGGGGGAGGGAGGTCGGAGACCCAGTACTTC
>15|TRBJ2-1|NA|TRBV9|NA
CASSPSGGGYNEQFF
TGTGCCAGCAGCCCAAGCGGAGGGGGCTACAATGAGCAGTTCTTC
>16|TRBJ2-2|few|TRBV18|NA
CASSPKRAGLTGELFF
TGTGCCAGCTCACCCAAAAGAGCGGGTCTCACCGGGGAGCTGTTTTTT
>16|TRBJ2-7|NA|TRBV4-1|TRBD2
CASSQGVAGDLHEQYF
TGCGCCAGCAGCCAAGGGGTAGCGGGAGATTTGCACGAGCAGTACTTC
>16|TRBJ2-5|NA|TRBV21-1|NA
CASSKASSVYQETQYF
TGTGCCAGCAGCAAAGCCTCCTCAGTATACCAAGAGACCCAGTACTTC
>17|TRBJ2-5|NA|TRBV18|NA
CASSPRPGQGGGETQYF
TGTGCCAGCTCACCGCGCCCCGGACAGGGAGGGGGAGAGACCCAGTACTTC
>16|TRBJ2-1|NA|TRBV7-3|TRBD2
CASSPRSGRVYNEQFF
TGTGCCAGCAGCCCGCGTAGCGGGAGGGTCTACAATGAGCAGTTCTTC
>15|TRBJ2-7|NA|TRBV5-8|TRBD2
CASSPGLAVYYEQYF
TGTGCCAGCAGCCCAGGACTAGCGGTGTACTACGAGCAGTACTTC
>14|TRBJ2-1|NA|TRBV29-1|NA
CSVCVSMSYNEQFF
TGCAGCGTTTGTGTGAGTATGTCCTACAATGAGCAGTTCTTC
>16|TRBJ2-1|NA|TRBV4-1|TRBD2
CASSPLLAGGYNEQFF
TGCGCCAGCAGCCCTCTACTAGCGGGAGGGTACAATGAGCAGTTCTTC
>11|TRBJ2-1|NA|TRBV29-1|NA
CSVDRAYEQFF
TGCAGCGTTGACAGGGCCTACGAGCAGTTCTTC
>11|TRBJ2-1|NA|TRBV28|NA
CASSPTQGQFF
TGTGCCAGCAGTCCCACCCAAGGGCAGTTCTTC
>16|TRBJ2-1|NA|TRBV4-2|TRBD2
CASSQAIAGGLNEQFF
TGTGCCAGCAGCCAAGCGATAGCGGGAGGGTTGAATGAGCAGTTCTTC
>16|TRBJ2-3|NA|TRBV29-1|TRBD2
CSVESGLAGGRGTQYF
TGCAGCGTCGAATCCGGACTAGCGGGAGGGCGGGGTACGCAGTATTTT
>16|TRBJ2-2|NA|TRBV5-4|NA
CASSLGVGVSTGELFF
TGTGCCAGCAGCTTGGGAGTCGGGGTATCGACCGGGGAGCTGTTTTTT
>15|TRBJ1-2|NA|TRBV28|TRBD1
CASSFWGRGHYGYTF
TGTGCCAGCAGTTTTTGGGGCAGGGGGCACTATGGCTACACCTTC
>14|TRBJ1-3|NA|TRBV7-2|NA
CASSLGVTGNTIYF
TGTGCCAGCAGCTTAGGGGTGACTGGAAACACCATATATTTT
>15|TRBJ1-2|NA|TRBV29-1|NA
CSVDGGLGTSYGYTF
TGCAGCGTTGACGGGGGGTTAGGGACTAGCTATGGCTACACCTTC
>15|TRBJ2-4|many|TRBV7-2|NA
CASSLGGVAKNIQYF
TGTGCCAGCAGCTTAGGAGGTGTAGCCAAAAACATTCAGTACTTC
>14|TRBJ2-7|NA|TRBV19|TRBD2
CASSRAGGSYEQYF
TGTGCCAGTAGTAGAGCGGGAGGGTCCTACGAGCAGTACTTC
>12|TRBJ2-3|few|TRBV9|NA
CASSLTTDTQYF
TGTGCCAGCAGCTTAACCACAGATACGCAGTATTTT
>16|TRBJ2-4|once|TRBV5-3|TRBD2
CARSLVCGRSDDIQYF
TGTGCCAGAAGCTTGGTCTGCGGGAGGAGTGATGACATTCAGTACTTC
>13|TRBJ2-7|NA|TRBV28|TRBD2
CAAQWTSSREQYF
TGTGCGGCCCAGTGGACTAGCTCCCGCGAGCAGTACTTC
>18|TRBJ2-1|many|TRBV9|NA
CASSVGPPGARYYNEQFF
TGTGCCAGCAGCGTAGGCCCCCCGGGAGCCCGCTACTACAATGAGCAGTTCTTC
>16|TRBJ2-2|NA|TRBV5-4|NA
CASSLEGWGDTGELFF
TGTGCCAGCAGCTTGGAGGGCTGGGGAGACACCGGGGAGCTGTTTTTT
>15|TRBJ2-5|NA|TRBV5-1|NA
CASSPEGGNLETQYF
TGCGCCAGCAGCCCGGAGGGGGGGAATCTAGAGACCCAGTACTTC
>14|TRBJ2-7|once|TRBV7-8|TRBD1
CASSLLTGNYEQYF
TGTGCCAGCAGCTTGCTGACAGGGAACTACGAGCAGTACTTC
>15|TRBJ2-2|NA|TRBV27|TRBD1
CASSWDRVSPGELFF
TGTGCCAGCAGTTGGGACAGGGTCTCCCCCGGGGAGCTGTTTTTT
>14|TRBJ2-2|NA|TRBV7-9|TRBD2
CASSWGLESGELFF
TGTGCCAGCAGCTGGGGACTAGAAAGCGGGGAGCTGTTTTTT
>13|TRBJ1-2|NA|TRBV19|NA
CASLPRERNGYTF
TGTGCCAGTCTGCCCAGGGAAAGGAACGGCTACACCTTC
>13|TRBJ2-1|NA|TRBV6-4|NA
CASSEQLNNEQFF
TGTGCCAGCAGTGAACAGTTAAACAATGAGCAGTTCTTC